This paragraph reports one TCR beta chain. Its antigen remains unidentified. From germline, CDR1 is SGDLS and CDR2 YYNGEE. V shed 4 bases and J 4 bases; nucleotides not matched to a gene: 13. The CDR3 covers 20 residues. The data originate from a study of shared clonotypes between healthy human individuals. The run depth of the assay was deep. Assay used: immunoSEQ multiplex PCR; TCRdb lists only in-frame clones, some missing. The profile shows 1,400,000 or so clones, 98% to 99% of them singletons. Notes on the study in general: Sharing across four donors was highest in naive CD4 (roughly 5%) and lowest in memory CD8 (roughly 0.4%). The authors sampled blood alone, and tissue repertoires likely differ.

The chain uses TRBV9 and TRBJ2-6; 14 bases are shared with TRBD2. The sample consisted of naive CD4+ T cells sorted from blood. The sample's subset: CD45RA+ positively selected. The source is a man between 25 and 39 years old in good health. The CDR3, as DNA: TGTGCCAGCAGCATCCCGCCGGGACTAGCGGGAGAAACCGGGGCCAACGTCCTGACTTTC. Encoded protein: CASSIPPGLAGETGANVLTF. The full variable domain, with the rest looked up from reference TRBV9 and TRBJ2-6, is DSGVTQTPKHLITATGQRVTLRCSPRSGDLSVYWYQQSLDQGLQFLIQYYNGEERAKGNILERFSAQQFPDLHSELNLSSLELGDSALYFCASSIPPGLAGETGANVLTFGAGSRLTVL.